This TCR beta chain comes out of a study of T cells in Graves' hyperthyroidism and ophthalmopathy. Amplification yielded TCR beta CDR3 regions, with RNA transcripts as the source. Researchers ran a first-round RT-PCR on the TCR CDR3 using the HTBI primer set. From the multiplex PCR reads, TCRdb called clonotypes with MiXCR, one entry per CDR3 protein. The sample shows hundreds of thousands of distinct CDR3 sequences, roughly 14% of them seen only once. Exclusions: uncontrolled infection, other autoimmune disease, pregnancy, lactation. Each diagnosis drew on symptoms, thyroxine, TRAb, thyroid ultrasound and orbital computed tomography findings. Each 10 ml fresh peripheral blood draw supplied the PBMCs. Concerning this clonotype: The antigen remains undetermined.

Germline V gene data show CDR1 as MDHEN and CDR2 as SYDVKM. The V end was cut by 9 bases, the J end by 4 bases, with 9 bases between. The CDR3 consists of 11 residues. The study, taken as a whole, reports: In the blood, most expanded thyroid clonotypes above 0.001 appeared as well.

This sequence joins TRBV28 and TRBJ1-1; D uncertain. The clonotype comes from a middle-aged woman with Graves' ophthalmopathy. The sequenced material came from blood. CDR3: CASKLGTEAFF. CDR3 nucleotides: TGTGCCAGTAAGCTGGGCACTGAAGCTTTCTTT.